The clone carrying this TCR beta chain was seen a handful of times. Its antigen is as yet unknown. It was RNA transcripts that yielded the amplified TCR beta CDR3 regions. First-round RT-PCR with HTBI primers amplified the TCR CDR3 region. From the multiplex PCR reads, TCRdb called clonotypes with MiXCR, one entry per CDR3 protein. This repertoire shows 500,000 to 800,000 distinct CDR3 sequences, roughly 15% found once; its top ten account for approximately 12%. Exclusion followed for patients with uncontrolled infection, other autoimmune disease, pregnancy or lactation. The sample comes from a study of T cells in Graves' hyperthyroidism and ophthalmopathy. Study conclusions and caveats: From stable hyperthyroidism, ophthalmopathy was separated by a 13 V-J model. Blood also contained most expanded thyroid clonotypes above 0.001.

This CDR3 has 15 residues. CDR1 and CDR2 (germline): ENHRY, SYGVKD. The junction had 5 bases not matched to a gene; V was cut back by 5 bases and J by 1 base. The sequencing sample was made of blood. This sequence was found in a woman aged 45-65 years with Graves' ophthalmopathy. The chain couples TRBV10-3 to TRBJ2-3, with 8 positions matching TRBD1. CDR3 in DNA: TGTGCCATCAGTTCTGGACAGGGTCGCACAGATACGCAGTATTTT. Translation: CAISSGQGRTDTQYF.